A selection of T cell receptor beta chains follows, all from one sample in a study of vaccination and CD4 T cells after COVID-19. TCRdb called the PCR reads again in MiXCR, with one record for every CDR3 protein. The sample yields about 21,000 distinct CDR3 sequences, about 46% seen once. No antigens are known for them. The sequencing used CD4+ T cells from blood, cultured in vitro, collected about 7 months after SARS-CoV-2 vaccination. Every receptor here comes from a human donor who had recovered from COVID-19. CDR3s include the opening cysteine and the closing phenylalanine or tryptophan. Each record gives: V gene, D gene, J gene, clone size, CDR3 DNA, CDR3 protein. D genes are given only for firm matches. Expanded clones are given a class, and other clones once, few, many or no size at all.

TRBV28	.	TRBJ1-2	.	TGTGCCAGCAGTCAAACCCCAGATTACTATGGCTACACCTTC	CASSQTPDYYGYTF
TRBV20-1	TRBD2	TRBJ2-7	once	TGCAGTGCTAGGGGAGAGCGGGAACTGCCTTTTAGCGAACCCTACGAGCAGTACTTC	CSARGERELPFSEPYEQYF
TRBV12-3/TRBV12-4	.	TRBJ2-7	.	TGTGCCAGCAGTTTAAGACGGGCGGGTTACGAGCAGTACTTC	CASSLRRAGYEQYF
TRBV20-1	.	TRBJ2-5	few	TGCAGTGCTAGAGATGGGGGCCAAGAGACCCAGTACTTC	CSARDGGQETQYF
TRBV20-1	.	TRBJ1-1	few	TGCAGTGCTAGTGGGGGAGTAAACACTGAAGCTTTCTTT	CSASGGVNTEAFF
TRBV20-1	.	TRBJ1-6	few	TGCAGTGCTCCCCGGGACCCAAATTCACCCCTCCACTTT	CSAPRDPNSPLHF
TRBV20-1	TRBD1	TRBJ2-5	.	TGCAGTGCTCGAGACAGGGTTAAAGGGACCCAGTACTTC	CSARDRVKGTQYF
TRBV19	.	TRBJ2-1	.	TGTGCCAGTAGTATCCCTCACGACAATGAGCAGTTCTTC	CASSIPHDNEQFF
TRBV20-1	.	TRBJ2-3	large	TGCAGTGCTAACGGAAGGGACTCTGGGGCCCCAGATACGCAGTATTTT	CSANGRDSGAPDTQYF
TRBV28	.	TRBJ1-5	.	TGTGCCAGCAGTTTTCAGGATCTTAGCAATCAGCCCCAGCATTTT	CASSFQDLSNQPQHF
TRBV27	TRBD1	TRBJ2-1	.	TGTGCCAGCAGTTTCCCAGGGGGCAATGAGCAGTTCTTC	CASSFPGGNEQFF
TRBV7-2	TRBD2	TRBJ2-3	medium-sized	TGTGCCAGCAGCCAGAGGGGCGGGAGTATCCCAGATACGCAGTATTTT	CASSQRGGSIPDTQYF
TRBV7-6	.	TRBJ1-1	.	TGTGCCAGCAGCCCTCCGCCACAGATCTCACCTGAAGCTTTCTTT	CASSPPPQISPEAFF
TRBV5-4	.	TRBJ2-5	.	TGTGCCAGCAGCCCGGACAGAAGTCAAGAGACCCAGTACTTC	CASSPDRSQETQYF
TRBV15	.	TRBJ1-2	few	TGTGCCACCAGCAGAGAGTGGGACTATGGCTACACCTTC	CATSREWDYGYTF
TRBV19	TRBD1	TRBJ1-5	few	TGTGCCAGTAGTATCCTACAGGGGTCGCAGCCCCAGCATTTT	CASSILQGSQPQHF
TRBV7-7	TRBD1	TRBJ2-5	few	TGTGCTAGCAGCCCAAGGGTGACAGGGCGGCAAGAGACCCAGTACTTC	CASSPRVTGRQETQYF
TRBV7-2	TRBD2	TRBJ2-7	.	TGTGCCAGCAGCTTAAGTCTAGCGGGAGCGGAGTACGAGCAGTACTTC	CASSLSLAGAEYEQYF
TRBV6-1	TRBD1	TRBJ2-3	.	TGTGCCAGCAGTGCAAATACAGGGGCCGTACCAGATACGCAGTATTTT	CASSANTGAVPDTQYF
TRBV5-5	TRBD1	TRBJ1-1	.	TGTGCCAGCAGCCCTGGGACAGGGTCTGCACGCAACACTGAAGCTTTCTTT	CASSPGTGSARNTEAFF
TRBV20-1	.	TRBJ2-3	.	TGCAGTGCTAGAGACCCCGGGGGGCGCACAGATACGCAGTATTTT	CSARDPGGRTDTQYF
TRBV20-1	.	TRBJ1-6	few	TGCAGTGCTAGCCCGGTTTCGGGTTCACCCCTCCACTTT	CSASPVSGSPLHF
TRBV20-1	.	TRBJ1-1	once	TGCAGTGCTAGAGCAGGAGCTAACACTGAAGCTTTCTTT	CSARAGANTEAFF
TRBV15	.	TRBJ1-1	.	TGTGCCACCAGTATTAGAGGTCGCGAGAACACTGAAGCTTTCTTT	CATSIRGRENTEAFF
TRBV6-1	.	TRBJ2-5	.	TGTGCCAGCAGTGAAGTCGGAAACGCCTTTGAGACCCAGTACTTC	CASSEVGNAFETQYF
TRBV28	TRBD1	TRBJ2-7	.	TGTGCCAGCAGTACGGGACAGCTGCCCGAGCAGTACTTC	CASSTGQLPEQYF
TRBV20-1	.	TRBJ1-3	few	TGCAGTGCTCGCAGAGAGGGAAACACCATATATTTT	CSARREGNTIYF
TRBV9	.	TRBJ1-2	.	TGTGCCAGCAACCGGGACACCCATAACTATGGCTACACCTTC	CASNRDTHNYGYTF
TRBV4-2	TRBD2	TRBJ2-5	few	TGTGCCAGCGCCGCTAGCGGGACGGTCGATGGAGAGACCCAGTACTTC	CASAASGTVDGETQYF